This entry concerns a single T cell receptor (beta chain). This sample was included in a study of control samples from healthy donors and cancer patients. Germline V CDR1 and CDR2: SEHNR, FQNEAQ (reference sequence). The V and J ends lost 5 bases and 5 bases, in that order; junction bases with no gene match: 16. CDR3 length: 17 amino acids. TCRdb keeps only in-frame clones here, not all; method: immunoSEQ multiplex PCR. The sample records tens of thousands of clones, approximately 90% being singletons. Sequencing input: blood. The clonotype originates from a woman in her 70s in good health. V gene TRBV7-9 combines with J gene TRBJ2-5, with 8 bases lining up with TRBD1. CDR3 bases: TGTGCCAGCAGCGTCGACCCGGGCAGGGGGCAGTGGGAGACCCAGTACTTC. Its translation is CASSVDPGRGQWETQYF.